This TCR beta chain was identified during a study of shared clonotypes between healthy human individuals (dated by TCRdb to 2018 to 2020). In the study overall: A couple of women and a few men aged 18 to 49 years were included in the cohort. To estimate repertoire size and how much clonotypes are shared between individuals, the study performed deep sequencing of blood TCR repertoires from roughly five healthy adults. Libraries were prepared and TCR repertoires were sequenced by different laboratories using diverse techniques, in order to increase sequencing depth and limit assay-specific biases. Each donor's leukapheresis produced roughly between about 0.8 and 10 billion PBMCs.

CDR1 is given as SGHVS and CDR2 as FQNEAQ, both from the germline V gene. Trimming leaves V shorter by 5 bases and J shorter by 6 bases, with the junction holding 8 bases beyond the gene matches. The CDR3 runs 15 residues from the cysteine to the phenylalanine. Kept here is only the CDR3 DNA, which spans 45 bases and is read in frame from base 1. This clone was counted only a few times. Its cognate antigen has yet to be identified. The record has no base qualities; no much larger clone is one base away. TCR CDR3 regions were amplified from genomic DNA by multiplex PCR using the deep immunoSEQ assay. Genomic DNA extracted from each cell subset was distributed evenly over all wells of several immunoSEQ 96-well plates, and each plate served as one replicate. For unsorted PBMC, each replicate PCR was loaded with 300 ng genomic DNA, equivalent to tens of thousands of T cell genomes. Unsorted PBMC genomic DNA was sequenced across ten immunoSEQ deep assay plates. Purified libraries were quantified with a Qubit 3.0 fluorometer, sized on a Bioanalyzer 2100, and re-quantified with the KAPA Library Quantification kit. Every immunoSEQ 96-well plate was sequenced on a separate single-read 150-cycle Illumina NextSeq 550 flow cell. The source study handled its data this way. Because only junctional sequences without quality scores were contained in the immunoSEQ output, filtering matching that applied to full-length reads could not be performed. To assign V/J genes and CDR3, sequences were annotated against IMGT germline references using PyIR, a Python wrapper for IgBLAST v1.9. Reads were filtered out if the reads had weak V/J assignments (E-value above 1e-6), no CDR3, stop codons, out-of-frame junctions, or ambiguous translated residues. V3J clonotypes were defined as sequences sharing the same inferred V gene, J gene, and CDR3 amino acid sequence. Percentage overlap between repertoires was computed as shared unique clonotypes divided by the size of the smaller repertoire. Repertoire richness was assessed with RTK rarefaction, the Chao1 estimator, and Recon v2.1 estimates of unobserved clonotypes. Here the immuneACCESS table is served through TCRdb, limited to in-frame sequences with V and J called. Missing clones are a known gap in these copies; in checked studies unresolved V genes cover under half, and the rest lacks a known reason. The V and J calls and clone size come from that table; D and trimming were worked out from the DNA. For this sample the table gives around 480,000 clones, of which about 75% were detected only once. Around an eighth of the sample comes from the top ten.

Summary of the overall study and its limitations: Sampling was restricted to blood, and TCR repertoires in tissue are likely to differ from TCR repertoires in blood. Because the study included only a small number of donors, the genetic and exposure-history diversity represented was limited. Pairwise subsampling indicated that sequencing depth was expected to affect the degree of clonotype sharing among donors.

Healthy HIV-negative adults with no recently reported acute infections or vaccinations were included as donors. All donors were Caucasian adults living in Nashville, Tennessee, USA. For unsorted samples, roughly 81 million PBMCs were counted and genomic DNA was extracted with the QIAamp DNA Blood Mini kit. Blood was collected by leukapheresis, and PBMCs were isolated by Ficoll-Histopaque density gradient centrifugation and then cryopreserved in liquid nitrogen vapor phase. Sequencing was carried out using PBMCs. This chain joins TRBV7-8 to TRBJ2-1; a stretch of 9 junction bases matches TRBD1. This TCR was sampled from a woman aged 40 to 50 in good health. Some clones in this sample may be carry-over from other donors' samples. The CDR3 loop reads CASSVRQGGPNEQFF. The sequenced DNA is TGTGCCAGCAGCGTTCGACAGGGGGGCCCCAATGAGCAGTTCTTC.